These 6 T cell receptor beta chains came from one sample sequenced in a study of CD8 T cells in ankylosing spondylitis. TCRdb re-derived calls from the 5' RACE reads in MiXCR, one entry per CDR3 protein. The sample contains around 250,000 distinct CDR3 sequences, under 35% of which appear only once. Sequenced: blood, either unsorted or a sorted T cell fraction (not recorded which). Every receptor here comes from a male donor with ankylosing spondylitis or in good health (not recorded which).

This chain connects TRBV6-5 to TRBJ1-4; no clear D. Germline V lookup: CDR1 MNHEY, CDR2 SVGAGI. Trimming took 10 bases from V and 5 from J, leaving 8 bases between them. The CDR3 contains 11 residues. CDR3 sequence: CATRENEKLFF. The CDR3 DNA is TGTGCCACCAGAGAAAATGAAAAACTGTTTTTT.

The chain combines TRBV15 with TRBJ2-1; unclear D gene. V was cut by 0 bases and J by 4 bases, with 4 bases left in between. The germline gives CDR1 LNHNV, CDR2 YYDKDF (reference sequence). This CDR3 spans 13 amino acids. The CDR3 coding sequence is TGTGCCACCAGCAGAGAGGGATACAATGAGCAGTTCTTC. As protein: CATSREGYNEQFF. The full variable domain, in which reference TRBV15 and TRBJ2-1 provide the parts outside the CDR3, is DAMVIQNPRYQVTQFGKPVTLSCSQTLNHNVMYWYQQKSSQAPKLLFHYYDKDFNNEADTPDNFQSRRPNTSFCFLDIRSPGLGDTAMYLCATSREGYNEQFFGPGTRLTVL.

This clonotype appeared once. The chain uses TRBV5-4 and TRBJ2-7; D not resolved. The germline CDR1 and CDR2 sequences are SGHNT and YYREEE (reference sequence). The V gene lost 1 base and the J gene lost 7 bases, with 9 bases spanning the gap. The CDR3 contains 12 residues. The CDR3 loop is CASSLNPREQYF. The CDR3 DNA follows: TGTGCCAGCAGCTTGAATCCCCGTGAGCAGTACTTC.

Many counts were recorded for this clonotype. The chain combines TRBV29-1 with TRBJ2-7; D perhaps matches TRBD1 (6 bases). In germline, CDR1 is SQVTM, CDR2 ANQGSEA. Trimming left V 3 bases short and J 3 bases short, with 9 bases between. The CDR3 consists of 12 residues. The CDR3 DNA reads as TGCAGCGTTGACGGGGACAACTACGAGCAGTACTTC. Translation gives CSVDGDNYEQYF.

V gene TRBV20-1 combines with J gene TRBJ2-1; tentatively, D is TRBD1 or TRBD2 (5 bases each). Trimming shortened V by 1 base and J by 2 bases, and 9 bases separated the two germline ends. This CDR3 is built from 14 residues. Germline lookup yields CDR1 DFQATT and CDR2 SNEGSKA (reference sequence). The CDR3 spells CSARAPGPYNEQFF. The CDR3 nucleotides are TGCAGTGCTAGAGCCCCGGGGCCCTACAATGAGCAGTTCTTC.

The chain is built from TRBV20-1 and TRBJ2-2, with D possibly matching TRBD2 (5 bases). The germline CDR1 and CDR2 sequences are DFQATT and SNEGSKA (reference sequence). Deletions cut 2 bases from V and 7 bases from J, with 8 bases between. The CDR3 has 12 residues. CDR3 sequence reads: CSARSAGGELFF. The CDR3 DNA sequence: TGCAGTGCTAGATCGGCGGGCGGGGAGCTGTTTTTT.